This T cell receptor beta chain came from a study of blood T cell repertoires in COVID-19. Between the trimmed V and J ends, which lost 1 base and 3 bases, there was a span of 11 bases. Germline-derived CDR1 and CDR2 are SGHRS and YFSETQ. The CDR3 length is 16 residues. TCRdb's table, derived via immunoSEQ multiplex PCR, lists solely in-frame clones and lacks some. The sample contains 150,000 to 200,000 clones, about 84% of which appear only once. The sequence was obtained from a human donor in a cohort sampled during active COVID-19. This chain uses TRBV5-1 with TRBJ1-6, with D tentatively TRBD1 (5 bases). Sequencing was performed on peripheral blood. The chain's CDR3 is CASSLNGQLYNSPLHF. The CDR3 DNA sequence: TGCGCCAGCAGCTTGAACGGACAACTCTATAATTCACCCCTCCACTTT.